The rows below give T cell receptor beta chains drawn from one sample of a study of patients and donors after allogeneic stem cell transplantation. In TCRdb, the RT-PCR reads were re-called with MiXCR into one record per CDR3 protein. The data contain fewer than 75,000 distinct CDR3 sequences, around 27% of them singletons. Sequencing was done on a sample of blood, either unsorted or a sorted T cell fraction (not recorded which). The source of these receptors is a human donor who was either an allogeneic HSCT recipient or a stem cell or donor lymphocyte infusion donor (not recorded which). It is not recorded whose cells these are; they may come from a transplant donor. CDR3s include the opening cysteine and the closing phenylalanine or tryptophan. Each record gives: D gene, clone size, J gene, V gene, CDR3 DNA, CDR3 protein. The D gene is left open where the match is weak. Clone size is stated in some rows and not others, as once, few, many or a class when expanded.

>NA|few|TRBJ1-6|TRBV9
TGTGCCAGCAGCCCATCTTGGGGTCGGACGGCCTTATATTCACCCCTCCACTTT
CASSPSWGRTALYSPLHF
>NA|NA|TRBJ1-2|TRBV20-1
TGCAGTGTCTTGTCTGAGGGCTATGGCTACACCTTC
CSVLSEGYGYTF
>NA|many|TRBJ1-5|TRBV3-1
TGTGCCAGCAGCCAAGCAGTAGGGAATCAGCCCCAGCATTTT
CASSQAVGNQPQHF
>TRBD1|NA|TRBJ1-1|TRBV29-1
TGCAGCGGGGGACAGGGACTAGTGGGGACTGAAGCTTTCTTT
CSGGQGLVGTEAFF
>NA|few|TRBJ1-2|TRBV20-1
TGCAGTGCTAGAGATACGGGCTGGGAACGAAACTATGGCTACACCTTC
CSARDTGWERNYGYTF
>NA|once|TRBJ2-1|TRBV20-1
TGCAGTGCTAGAGGGTCAGTAGGATACAATGAGCAGTTCTTC
CSARGSVGYNEQFF
>NA|NA|TRBJ1-5|TRBV12-3/TRBV12-4
TGTGCCAGCAGTTTAGCGTTGGGGGAAGATCAGCCCCAGCATTTT
CASSLALGEDQPQHF
>TRBD1|NA|TRBJ1-6|TRBV15
TGTGCCACCAGAGCGGGACAGGTGGATTATAATTCACCCCTCCACTTT
CATRAGQVDYNSPLHF
>NA|many|TRBJ2-2|TRBV6-2/TRBV6-3
TGTGCCAGCAGAAGACCCGACAGTCCCGGGGAGCTGTTTTTT
CASRRPDSPGELFF
>NA|NA|TRBJ1-2|TRBV5-1
TGCGCCAGCAGCTTGACCACAGGAGAAGGTGGCTACACCTTC
CASSLTTGEGGYTF
>NA|NA|TRBJ2-5|TRBV14
TGTGCCAGCAGCCAAGACCAGGTGGAGACCCAGTACTTC
CASSQDQVETQYF
>NA|many|TRBJ1-1|TRBV20-1
TGCAGTGCTAGGGGCAGAGAAAACACTGAAGCTTTCTTT
CSARGRENTEAFF
>TRBD1|NA|TRBJ1-1|TRBV6-2/TRBV6-3
TGTGCCAGCAGCTCGAACAGGGGCTGGACTGAAGCTTTCTTT
CASSSNRGWTEAFF
>TRBD2|NA|TRBJ2-2|TRBV3-1
TGTGCCAGCAGCCAACCTGGGGAGCGGGAGCCGTACACCGGGGAGCTGTTTTTT
CASSQPGEREPYTGELFF
>TRBD1|NA|TRBJ1-4|TRBV10-3
TGTGCCATAAGCGAGGACAGGTCTAATGAAAAACTGTTTTTT
CAISEDRSNEKLFF
>TRBD1|NA|TRBJ1-6|TRBV5-1
TGCGCCAGCAGCTTGGGGGACAGGGGCCCGTATAATTCACCCCTCCACTTT
CASSLGDRGPYNSPLHF
>NA|NA|TRBJ2-7|TRBV3-1
TGTGCCAGCAGCCAAGATCGTTTCCCCAGCTCCTACGAGCAGTACTTC
CASSQDRFPSSYEQYF
>NA|many|TRBJ1-6|TRBV20-1
TGCAGTGCTAGGACCGGACAGAGGAATTCACCCCTCCACTTT
CSARTGQRNSPLHF
>NA|few|TRBJ2-4|TRBV27
TGTGCCAGCAGTTTTCTGGGACAAGCCAAAAACATTCAGTACTTC
CASSFLGQAKNIQYF
>TRBD2|NA|TRBJ2-1|TRBV29-1
TGCAGCGTTGAGACTAGCGAGCAGTTCTTC
CSVETSEQFF